This is a list of T cell receptor beta chains from one sample in a study of cytomegalovirus exposure and HLA in healthy donors. The repertoire was sequenced with immunoSEQ multiplex PCR; TCRdb's copy has only in-frame clones and lacks some. The data contain about 170,000 clones, roughly 79% of them seen just once; the ten biggest clones take up around 2%. Sequenced: PBMCs. These receptor sequences come from a woman aged 25 to 45 in good health and CMV-seropositive. The CDR3 runs from the conserved cysteine through the conserved F or W. The D gene is left open where the match is weak. Where a row states a size, it is once, few, many or the class of an expanded clone; other rows omit it.

D: -; V: TRBV6-1; J: TRBJ2-7; size: -; CDR3: CASSRPTRGSYEQYF; DNA: TGTGCCAGCTCCCGTCCGACAAGGGGTTCCTACGAGCAGTACTTC
D: TRBD1; V: TRBV29-1; J: TRBJ2-1; size: -; CDR3: CHGTGGAYNEQFF; DNA: TGCCATGGGACAGGGGGCGCCTACAATGAGCAGTTCTTC
D: -; V: TRBV4-1; J: TRBJ1-1; size: -; CDR3: CASSQRGGTEAFF; DNA: TGCGCCAGCAGCCAAAGGGGGGGGACTGAAGCTTTCTTT
D: -; V: TRBV19; J: TRBJ1-2; size: -; CDR3: CASSPTGTNYGYTF; DNA: TGTGCCAGTAGTCCCACAGGAACTAACTATGGCTACACCTTC
D: -; V: TRBV18; J: TRBJ2-2; size: -; CDR3: CASSPVPQGPGELFF; DNA: TGTGCCAGCTCACCCGTACCTCAGGGGCCCGGGGAGCTGTTTTTT
D: -; V: TRBV10-3; J: TRBJ2-6; size: -; CDR3: CAIRRESGANVLTF; DNA: TGTGCCATCAGACGGGAGTCTGGGGCCAACGTCCTGACTTTC
D: -; V: TRBV4-3; J: TRBJ1-2; size: once; CDR3: CASSQDRGYGYTF; DNA: TGCGCCAGCAGCCAAGACAGGGGATATGGCTACACCTTC
D: -; V: TRBV27; J: TRBJ2-1; size: few; CDR3: CATYKRANPVGNEQFF; DNA: TGTGCCACGTATAAGAGGGCAAATCCGGTGGGGAATGAGCAGTTCTTC
D: TRBD1; V: TRBV11-2; J: TRBJ2-2; size: few; CDR3: CASRLLRTGKTGELFF; DNA: TGTGCCAGCAGATTGCTACGGACAGGGAAGACCGGGGAGCTGTTTTTT
D: -; V: TRBV5-6; J: TRBJ2-5; size: -; CDR3: CASSRGFQETQYF; DNA: TGTGCCAGCAGCCGGGGGTTCCAAGAGACCCAGTACTTC
D: -; V: TRBV2; J: TRBJ1-6; size: -; CDR3: CASLSLGSGKGLHF; DNA: TGTGCCAGCCTTTCCCTAGGTAGTGGCAAAGGCCTCCACTTT
D: TRBD1; V: TRBV29-1; J: TRBJ2-7; size: -; CDR3: CSVDEGADEQYF; DNA: TGCAGCGTTGACGAGGGGGCAGACGAGCAGTACTTC
D: TRBD1; V: TRBV5-4; J: TRBJ1-1; size: -; CDR3: CASSQGTGRDTEAFF; DNA: TGTGCCAGCAGCCAAGGGACAGGGAGGGACACTGAAGCTTTCTTT
D: -; V: TRBV29-1; J: TRBJ1-2; size: -; CDR3: CSVEEGVRYTF; DNA: TGCAGCGTTGAAGAGGGAGTTCGCTACACCTTC
D: TRBD2; V: TRBV5-1; J: TRBJ2-1; size: -; CDR3: CASSFTGLAGSASSYNEQFF; DNA: TGCGCCAGCAGTTTTACGGGACTAGCGGGAAGTGCAAGCTCCTACAATGAGCAGTTCTTC
D: TRBD1; V: TRBV7-2; J: TRBJ1-1; size: -; CDR3: CASSQGGIKAFF; DNA: TGTGCCAGCAGCCAGGGGGGTATCAAAGCTTTCTTT
D: TRBD2; V: TRBV19; J: TRBJ2-7; size: -; CDR3: CASSIGAGGPYEQYF; DNA: TGTGCCAGTAGTATAGGTGCGGGAGGGCCTTACGAGCAGTACTTC
D: -; V: TRBV19; J: TRBJ1-5; size: -; CDR3: CASSGVAGAGNQPQHF; DNA: TGTGCCAGTAGTGGGGTGGCGGGCGCGGGCAATCAGCCCCAGCATTTT
D: -; V: TRBV18; J: TRBJ1-4; size: -; CDR3: CASSPGPVGEKLFF; DNA: TGTGCCAGCTCACCAGGGCCAGTTGGGGAAAAACTGTTTTTT
D: -; V: TRBV7-8; J: TRBJ1-2; size: few; CDR3: CASSPSGSPYYGYTF; DNA: TGTGCCAGCAGCCCCAGCGGGTCGCCGTACTATGGCTACACCTTC
D: TRBD1; V: TRBV5-4; J: TRBJ1-1; size: few; CDR3: CASRLPGQELSTEAFF; DNA: TGTGCCAGCAGACTCCCCGGACAGGAACTTTCGACTGAAGCTTTCTTT
D: TRBD1; V: TRBV7-8; J: TRBJ1-2; size: -; CDR3: CASSSGTGASYGYTF; DNA: TGTGCCAGCAGCTCTGGGACAGGGGCCTCCTATGGCTACACCTTC
D: -; V: TRBV15; J: TRBJ1-5; size: -; CDR3: CATSRKPRGRGFFNQPQHF; DNA: TGTGCCACCAGCAGAAAACCCCGGGGCAGGGGATTTTTTAATCAGCCCCAGCATTTT
D: TRBD2; V: TRBV11-2; J: TRBJ2-7; size: -; CDR3: CASSLTPGLAGVEYF; DNA: TGTGCCAGCAGCTTAACTCCGGGACTAGCGGGAGTGGAGTACTTC
D: TRBD2; V: TRBV28; J: TRBJ2-7; size: -; CDR3: CASSPTSGGSYEQYF; DNA: TGTGCCAGCAGTCCTACTAGCGGGGGTTCCTACGAGCAGTACTTC
D: -; V: TRBV6-5; J: TRBJ1-1; size: -; CDR3: CASSYSGARTEAFF; DNA: TGTGCCAGCAGTTACTCGGGGGCGAGGACTGAAGCTTTCTTT
D: -; V: TRBV9; J: TRBJ2-7; size: -; CDR3: CASSVGNEQYF; DNA: TGTGCCAGCAGCGTAGGTAACGAGCAGTACTTC
D: TRBD2; V: TRBV25-1; J: TRBJ2-1; size: once; CDR3: CASKGLAGIDEQFF; DNA: TGTGCCAGCAAGGGACTAGCGGGGATAGATGAGCAGTTCTTC
D: TRBD2; V: TRBV2; J: TRBJ2-3; size: -; CDR3: CASSELLGLAGATDTQYF; DNA: TGTGCCAGCAGTGAATTATTAGGACTAGCGGGAGCCACAGATACGCAGTATTTT
D: TRBD1; V: TRBV5-1; J: TRBJ2-7; size: -; CDR3: CASSLGDRGVIYEQYF; DNA: TGCGCCAGCAGCTTGGGCGACAGGGGGGTAATATACGAGCAGTACTTC
D: -; V: TRBV2; J: TRBJ2-5; size: once; CDR3: CASNELRGGGETQYF; DNA: TGTGCCAGCAACGAACTCAGGGGAGGGGGAGAGACCCAGTACTTC
D: -; V: TRBV30; J: TRBJ2-1; size: -; CDR3: CAWSVSTSRRNNEQFF; DNA: TGTGCCTGGAGTGTTTCTACTAGCCGAAGGAACAATGAGCAGTTCTTC
D: TRBD1; V: TRBV5-1; J: TRBJ1-1; size: -; CDR3: CASSIGQGRNTEAFF; DNA: TGCGCCAGCAGCATAGGACAGGGGAGGAACACTGAAGCTTTCTTT
D: -; V: TRBV19; J: TRBJ2-5; size: -; CDR3: CASSTTGIGETQYF; DNA: TGTGCCAGTAGTACTACAGGGATTGGTGAGACCCAGTACTTC
D: -; V: TRBV18; J: TRBJ1-1; size: -; CDR3: CASSRSGSNTEAFF; DNA: TGTGCCAGCTCACGGTCAGGATCGAACACTGAAGCTTTCTTT
D: TRBD2; V: TRBV13; J: TRBJ2-1; size: -; CDR3: CASSGRLRGRADEQFF; DNA: TGTGCCAGCAGCGGCCGCCTCCGCGGGAGGGCCGATGAGCAGTTCTTC
D: -; V: TRBV5-1; J: TRBJ2-7; size: -; CDR3: CANRKKVADNSYEQYF; DNA: TGCGCCAACCGTAAGAAGGTGGCGGACAACTCCTACGAGCAGTACTTC
D: -; V: TRBV5-4; J: TRBJ2-1; size: few; CDR3: CASSATIGGYNEQFF; DNA: TGTGCCAGCAGCGCGACTATAGGGGGATACAATGAGCAGTTCTTC
D: -; V: TRBV6-5; J: TRBJ2-3; size: -; CDR3: CASSTTLGVDTQYF; DNA: TGTGCCAGCAGTACGACACTCGGGGTCGATACGCAGTATTTT
D: -; V: TRBV28; J: TRBJ2-6; size: -; CDR3: CASSLRVRSNGANVLTF; DNA: TGTGCCAGCAGTTTACGAGTTAGGAGTAACGGGGCCAACGTCCTGACTTTC
D: -; V: TRBV6-6; J: TRBJ2-7; size: -; CDR3: CASGGHTYEQYF; DNA: TGTGCCAGCGGGGGACATACCTACGAGCAGTACTTC
D: TRBD1; V: TRBV15; J: TRBJ2-7; size: few; CDR3: CATSRAGTGVHEQYF; DNA: TGTGCCACCAGCAGAGCCGGAACAGGGGTCCACGAGCAGTACTTC
D: TRBD1; V: TRBV30; J: TRBJ1-5; size: -; CDR3: CACQTGQSEQPQHF; DNA: TGTGCCTGCCAGACAGGGCAGTCGGAGCAGCCCCAGCATTTT
D: -; V: TRBV7-8; J: TRBJ2-7; size: -; CDR3: CASSLGPQLITYEQYF; DNA: TGTGCCAGCAGCTTAGGGCCTCAGTTAATAACCTACGAGCAGTACTTC